This T cell receptor beta chain came from a study of T cell responses to AZD1222 COVID-19 vaccine. This CDR3 is 14 amino acids long. V lost 1 base, J lost 0 bases, and 1 base stayed unmatched. Germline-derived CDR1 and CDR2 are SGHKS and YYEKEE (reference sequence). Points from the study as a whole: Repertoire sampling was restricted to post-peak T cell response timepoints. It should be noted that donors were predominantly white British and more often female, and clonal diversity was possibly underestimated. Among spike-specific TCRs, nearly half reportedly target unmutated variant regions. Once two AZD1222 doses were given, Spike-specific TCR breadth and depth went up.

Of note for this clone: Its matching antigen is unknown.

Using immunoSEQ multiplex PCR, the repertoire was profiled, and TCRdb retains in-frame clones only, with some absent. The sample comprises fewer than 50,000 clones, around three quarters of which are singletons, and about 3.7% rests with the top ten. This chain links TRBV5-5 with TRBJ2-7; 7 nucleotides line up with TRBD1. This specimen was peripheral blood, taken on day 0 of AZD1222 vaccination. The clonotype comes from an adult in good health. The chain's CDR3 is CASSLQGDSYEQYF. The CDR3 bases are TGTGCCAGCAGCTTGCAGGGGGACTCCTACGAGCAGTACTTC.